This T cell receptor (beta chain) was identified in a study of beta chain features in type 1 diabetes. Across the whole study: The patients were much like the healthy donors in age, gender and cell yields. Notes on the study in general: Among type 1 diabetes patients, VDJ junctions had fewer insertions and more deletions. Across all four CD4+ subsets, people with type 1 diabetes showed modestly shorter TCRB CDR3s. Compared to healthy donors, patients appeared to have naive, central memory and Treg TCRB repertoires that were more alike.

Remarks on this clone: Its target is not known.

The germline V gene has CDR1 MNHEY and CDR2 SMNVEV (reference sequence). Losses at the gene ends were 4 bases for V and 0 bases for J; bases not matched to a gene: 4. This CDR3 is built from 18 residues. A sort by CD45RO/CCR7/CD25/CD127/CD95/CD27 yielded CD4+ naive, central memory, regulatory and stem cell-like memory cells. All of the isolated RNA was reverse transcribed, so expressed TCRB transcripts were sequenced. The table came from immunoSEQ multiplex PCR; TCRdb's copy has only in-frame clones and leaves some out. The table shows about 650,000 clones, with around 12% occurring only once. The rearrangement joins TRBV27 to TRBJ2-6; 12 bases map to TRBD2. The sequenced material came from naive CD4+ T cells from blood. The source of this sequence is a man aged 25 to 40 with type 1 diabetes. CDR3 nucleotide sequence: TGTGCCAGCAGTTGGTCTAGCGGGGGGGCCTCTGGGGCCAACGTCCTGACTTTC. Its translation: CASSWSSGGASGANVLTF.